What follows are 25 T cell receptor beta chains derived from one specimen sequenced in a study of T cell responses to AZD1222 COVID-19 vaccine. Libraries were prepared by immunoSEQ multiplex PCR; TCRdb keeps only in-frame clonotypes and omits some of them. The data show more than 95,000 clones, approximately 85% seen once. The sample in question was peripheral blood, obtained on day 0 of MenACWY control vaccination. Receptor source: an adult in good health.

The genes are TRBV11-3 and TRBJ2-5; 10 bases agree with TRBD1. CDR1 is SGHNT and CDR2 is YENEEA in the germline V gene. The CDR3 length is 15 residues. The trim removed 5 bases at V and 5 bases at J, leaving 8 bases unmatched. The CDR3 region is CASSPRQGAAETQYF. DNA for the CDR3: TGTGCCAGCAGCCCGAGACAGGGGGCGGCGGAGACCCAGTACTTC.

The chain is built from TRBV7-3 and TRBJ2-5; 8 bases fit TRBD1. The CDR3 spans 15 residues. V shed 6 bases and J 5 bases; nucleotides not matched to a gene: 11. The V gene's germline CDR1 is SGHTA and CDR2 FQGTGA. CDR3 DNA sequence: TGTGCCAGCAGACAAGCCGGGACAGGAGGGGAGACCCAGTACTTC. This encodes CASRQAGTGGETQYF.

The V call is TRBV24-1, the J call TRBJ2-2; TRBD1 matches 8 bases. The CDR3 covers 20 residues. J gave up 1 base and V 2 bases, and 14 bases lay outside the gene matches. Germline V lookup: CDR1 KGHDR, CDR2 SFDVKD. CDR3 sequence reads: CATSDYTIPPGTGNTGELFF. The CDR3 DNA is TGTGCCACCAGTGATTACACCATACCCCCCGGGACAGGGAACACCGGGGAGCTGTTTTTT.

J is TRBJ1-2 and V is TRBV6-5, with 9 nucleotides matching TRBD1. J was trimmed by 8 bases and V by 2 bases; bases with no gene match: 6. In germline, CDR1 is MNHEY, CDR2 SVGAGI. The CDR3 contains 14 residues. The CDR3 region is CASSYQQGADGYTF. CDR3 coding DNA: TGTGCCAGCAGTTACCAACAGGGGGCGGACGGCTACACCTTC.

V and J are TRBV29-1 and TRBJ2-7; D assignment may be TRBD1 or TRBD2 (5 bases each). Deletions cut 3 bases from V and 6 bases from J, with 9 bases between. Germline-derived CDR1 and CDR2 are SQVTM and ANQGSEA. CDR3 length: 11 amino acids. CDR3 nucleotide sequence: TGCAGCGTTGAGGATGGGGGCGAGCAGTACTTC. It specifies CSVEDGGEQYF.

The chain couples TRBV7-2 to TRBJ2-1; D unresolved. The germline CDR1 and CDR2 sequences are SGHTA and FQGNSA. The V gene lost 5 bases and the J gene lost 6 bases, with 14 bases spanning the gap. The CDR3 runs 14 residues. The CDR3 region has the DNA TGTGCCAGCAGCCTAATACCGGTCCCCAATGAGCAGTTCTTC. This translates into CASSLIPVPNEQFF.

This chain joins TRBV19 and TRBJ1-2; no clear D. The germline V gene has CDR1 LNHDA and CDR2 SQIVND (reference sequence). Trimming took off 3 bases at V and 2 bases at J, with 7 bases between the two ends. The CDR3 sequence is 13 residues long. The CDR3 nucleotides read TGTGCCAGTAGTATCGGCCGGAACTATGGCTACACCTTC. This translates into CASSIGRNYGYTF.

This chain uses TRBV7-2 with TRBJ2-1; TRBD2 matches 9 bases. Trimming cost V 5 bases and J 7 bases; bases outside gene matches: 12. Germline V lookup: CDR1 SGHTA, CDR2 FQGNSA. CDR3 length: 16 amino acids. The CDR3 DNA reads as TGTGCCAGCAGCCGGTGGGGCGGGGGGGCCCCGAATGAGCAGTTCTTC. It codes for CASSRWGGGAPNEQFF.

This chain joins TRBV3-1 (or the pseudogene TRBV3-2) and TRBJ2-2; D is possibly TRBD1 (6 bases). There are 15 residues in the CDR3. From germline, CDR1 is LGHDT and CDR2 YNNKEL (reference sequence). V was shortened by 3 bases and J by 4 bases, with 12 bases between the two germline ends. The CDR3 is CASSQGQGPTGELFF. The CDR3 nucleotides read TGTGCCAGCAGCCAGGGGCAGGGGCCCACCGGGGAGCTGTTTTTT.

This clone turned up a few times. V usage is TRBV6-5 and J usage is TRBJ1-6; D not certain. The germline gives CDR1 MNHEY, CDR2 SVGAGI. The CDR3 sequence is 13 residues long. The V end lost 4 bases, the J end lost 13 bases, and 14 bases lay between the germline ends. This CDR3 reads CASSFDGPSPLHF. In nucleotides, the CDR3 is TGTGCCAGCAGTTTCGATGGACCTTCCCCCCTCCACTTT.

The chain carries TRBV7-6 and TRBJ2-7; D ambiguous. There are 13 residues in the CDR3. Trimming removed 0 bases from V and 3 bases from J, with 6 bases in between. CDR1 and CDR2 (germline): SGHVS, FNYEAQ. The CDR3 sequence is CASSLASFYEQYF. The CDR3 DNA reads TGTGCCAGCAGCTTAGCCTCGTTCTACGAGCAGTACTTC.

The count of this clone is one. The rearrangement uses TRBV7-9 and TRBJ1-2; 10 positions match TRBD1. The germline gives CDR1 SEHNR, CDR2 FQNEAQ (reference sequence). J gave up 6 bases and V 1 base, and 5 bases lay outside the gene matches. The CDR3 runs to 15 residues. The CDR3 spells CASSLVMTGGNGYTF. The CDR3 DNA reads TGTGCCAGCAGCTTAGTGATGACAGGGGGCAATGGCTACACCTTC.

The chain carries TRBV2 and TRBJ1-5, with D hard to call. CDR1 and CDR2 (germline): SNHLY, FYNNEI. The germline V and J ends were trimmed by 3 bases and 15 bases, with 15 bases remaining between them. This CDR3 comprises 12 residues. The CDR3 coding sequence is TGTGCCAGCAGTGAGGCCCTCATGGGAGGGCATTTT. It specifies CASSEALMGGHF.

The chain employs TRBV3-1 (or the pseudogene TRBV3-2) and TRBJ2-5, with TRBD2 as a possible D gene (5 bases). The CDR3 totals 12 residues. V was cut by 8 bases and J by 5 bases, with 12 bases left in between. CDR1 and CDR2 (germline): LGHDT, YNNKEL (reference sequence). The DNA for the CDR3 is TGTGCCAGCTCTCGGGGAACGGAGACCCAGTACTTC. This gives the protein CASSRGTETQYF.

The chain employs TRBV7-6 and TRBJ2-3; TRBD2 aligns across 9 bases. V shed 5 bases and J 2 bases; nucleotides not matched to a gene: 11. Germline values: CDR1 SGHVS, CDR2 FNYEAQ. The CDR3 sequence is 17 residues long. The CDR3: CASSRNRAGGFTDTQYF. The CDR3 region has the DNA TGTGCCAGCAGCCGTAACCGAGCGGGGGGCTTCACAGATACGCAGTATTTT.

This chain links TRBV4-3 with TRBJ1-5; D unresolved. The V gene's germline CDR1 is LGHNA and CDR2 YSLEER. V was trimmed by 1 base and J by 2 bases, leaving 12 bases between them. The CDR3 spans 16 residues. The CDR3 DNA reads as TGCGCCAGCAGCCAAGCCCGGGAATGGGGCAATCAGCCCCAGCATTTT. Its protein product is CASSQAREWGNQPQHF.

V and J are TRBV28 and TRBJ1-1; TRBD1 might be the D (5 bases). Germline V gene data show CDR1 as MDHEN and CDR2 as SYDVKM. The CDR3 has 14 residues. Deletions cut 3 bases from V and 5 bases from J, with 13 bases between. DNA of the CDR3: TGTGCCAGCAGTTTGGAGGGGACGGTGACTGAAGCTTTCTTT. Translated, it gives CASSLEGTVTEAFF.

This chain links TRBV15 with TRBJ1-4; 8 nucleotides align to TRBD1. V lost 0 bases to trimming and J lost 13 bases; unmatched junction nucleotides: 7. Germline V CDR1 and CDR2: LNHNV, YYDKDF (reference sequence). This CDR3 comprises 14 residues. CDR3 sequence (DNA): TGTGCCACCAGCAGAGATGGACAGGGAGGCGGACTGTTTTTT. This codes for CATSRDGQGGGLFF.

This chain connects TRBV28 to TRBJ1-2, with TRBD1 identical over 9 bases. This CDR3 is 14 amino acids long. Germline CDR1 reads MDHEN; CDR2 reads SYDVKM. Trimming took 6 bases from V and 4 from J; bases not matched to a gene: 6. The CDR3: CASSPTGGGYGYTF. CDR3 DNA: TGTGCCAGCAGCCCGACAGGGGGAGGCTATGGCTACACCTTC.

The CDR3 sequence is CASSLDGQGAGELFF. The CDR3 coding sequence is TGCGCCAGCAGCTTGGATGGGCAGGGGGCCGGGGAGCTGTTTTTT. This chain connects TRBV5-1 to TRBJ2-2; 7 bases match TRBD1. The CDR3 extends over 15 amino acids. The trim removed 0 bases at V and 6 bases at J, leaving 5 bases unmatched. Germline assignment: CDR1 SGHRS and CDR2 YFSETQ.

V gene TRBV4-2 combines with J gene TRBJ2-2, with TRBD2 matching 15 bases. Germline loops: CDR1 LGHNA, CDR2 YNFKEQ. The CDR3 has 18 amino acids. V was clipped by 1 base and J by 5 bases; unmatched bases: 5. In DNA form, the CDR3 reads TGTGCCAGCAGCCAAGGGGGACTAGCGGGGGGCGCTACCGGGGAGCTGTTTTTT. This codes for CASSQGGLAGGATGELFF.

This sequence joins TRBV25-1 and TRBJ1-1, with a tentative D call TRBD1 (5 bases). The CDR3 runs 16 residues. CDR1 and CDR2 (germline): MGHDK, SYGVNS. Between the trimmed V and J ends, which lost 5 bases and 0 bases, there was a span of 16 bases. CDR3: CASSTRSGGVNTEAFF. As DNA, the CDR3 is TGTGCCAGCAGTACCCGTTCGGGGGGGGTGAACACTGAAGCTTTCTTT.

This clone showed up just once. The CDR3 nucleotides read TGTGCCAGCAGTGCCACAGGGGGACGCGGAAACACCATATATTTT. Translated, it gives CASSATGGRGNTIYF. The chain employs TRBV2 and TRBJ1-3; 8 bases agree with TRBD1. V shed 4 bases, J shed 4 bases, and the junction held 6 bases outside the gene matches. CDR1 is SNHLY and CDR2 is FYNNEI in the germline V gene. CDR3 length: 15 residues.

This chain links TRBV11-2 with TRBJ2-7, with TRBD1 matching over 7 bases. The CDR3 runs to 17 residues. Trimming took 5 bases from V and 2 from J; bases not matched to a gene: 15. Per the germline V gene, CDR1 is SGHAT and CDR2 is FQNNGV. CDR3 protein: CASSPTPTGQLTYEQYF. The CDR3 DNA reads TGTGCCAGCAGCCCAACCCCGACGGGACAGCTTACCTACGAGCAGTACTTC. The full variable domain, rest sourced from reference TRBV11-2 and TRBJ2-7, is EAGVAQSPRYKIIEKRQSVAFWCNPISGHATLYWYQQILGQGPKLLIQFQNNGVVDDSQLPKDRFSAERLKGVDSTLKIQPAKLEDSAVYLCASSPTPTGQLTYEQYFGPGTRLTVT.

This chain connects TRBV28 to TRBJ2-3, with D tentatively TRBD2 (6 bases). The CDR3 length is 15 residues. Trimming left V 3 bases short and J 2 bases short, with 12 bases between. Germline lookup yields CDR1 MDHEN and CDR2 SYDVKM. As DNA, the CDR3 is TGTGCCAGCAGTTTTCCCGGGGGTTCCACAGATACGCAGTATTTT. Residues: CASSFPGGSTDTQYF.